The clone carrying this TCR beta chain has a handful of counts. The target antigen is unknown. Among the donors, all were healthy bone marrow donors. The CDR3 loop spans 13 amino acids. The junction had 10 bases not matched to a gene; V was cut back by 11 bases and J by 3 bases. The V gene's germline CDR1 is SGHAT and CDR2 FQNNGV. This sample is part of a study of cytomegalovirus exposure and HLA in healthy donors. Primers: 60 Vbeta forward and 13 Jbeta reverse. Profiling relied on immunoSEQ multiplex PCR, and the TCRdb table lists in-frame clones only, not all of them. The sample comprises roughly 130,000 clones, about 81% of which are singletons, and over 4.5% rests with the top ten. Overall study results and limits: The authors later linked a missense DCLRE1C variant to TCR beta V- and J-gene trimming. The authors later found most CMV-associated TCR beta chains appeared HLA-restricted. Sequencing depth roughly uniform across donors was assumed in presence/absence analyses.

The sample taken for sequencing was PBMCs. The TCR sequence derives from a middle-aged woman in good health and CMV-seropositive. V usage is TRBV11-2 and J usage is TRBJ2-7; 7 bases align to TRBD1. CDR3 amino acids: CAGGETGDYEQYF. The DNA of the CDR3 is TGTGCCGGTGGAGAAACAGGGGACTACGAGCAGTACTTC.